What follows are 20 T cell receptor beta chains derived from one specimen sequenced in a study of shared clonotypes between healthy human individuals (dated by TCRdb to 2020 to 2022). The library relied on the immunoSEQ multiplex PCR assay. TCRdb carries this immuneACCESS record with in-frame sequences only. Its versions omit some clonotypes, under half of them owing to an unresolved V gene in the studies checked, with the rest unexplained. This sample lists hundreds of thousands of clones; around 77% were detected once. The top ten constitute around 11% of the sample. Material: PBMCs. The receptors here all came from a woman aged 40-49 years in good health. Some clones in this sample may be carry-over from other donors' samples.

This chain links TRBV18 with TRBJ2-7, with D tentatively TRBD2 (5 bases). This CDR3 has 15 amino acids. Trimming took off 3 bases at V and 0 bases at J, with 12 bases between the two ends. In germline, CDR1 is KGHSH, CDR2 LQKENI. The CDR3 region is CASSPLGSSSYEQYF. The CDR3 DNA reads as TGTGCCAGCTCACCCCTAGGGAGCTCCTCCTACGAGCAGTACTTC.

Comment on this clone: A much larger clone differs by one base, so this may be a read error. Since the CDR3 does not end with the conserved phenylalanine or tryptophan, this likely comes from a read error. The V and J genes are TRBV7-9 and TRBJ1-1; weak D call: TRBD1 (6 bases). Germline assignment: CDR1 SEHNR and CDR2 FQNEAQ (reference sequence). This CDR3 spans 13 amino acids. V lost 2 bases and J lost 5, with 9 bases in between. CDR3 DNA: TGTGCCAGCAGCTTATTCCAGGGGACTGAAGCTTTCCTT. As protein: CASSLFQGTEAFL.

The chain couples TRBV2 to TRBJ2-5; 7 bases align to TRBD1. With V trimmed by 9 bases and J by 1 base, 5 bases remained unmatched. The CDR3 runs 13 residues. Per the germline V gene, CDR1 is SNHLY and CDR2 is FYNNEI. CDR3 nucleotides: TGTGCCAGTTGGACAGGCTTCCAAGAGACCCAGTACTTC. Its translation is CASWTGFQETQYF. The full variable domain, rest sourced from reference TRBV2 and TRBJ2-5, is EPEVTQTPSHQVTQMGQEVILRCVPISNHLYFYWYRQILGQKVEFLVSFYNNEISEKSEIFDDQFSVERPDGSNFTLKIRSTKLEDSAMYFCASWTGFQETQYFGPGTRLLVL.

This chain joins TRBV9 and TRBJ2-1; 9 nucleotides line up with TRBD2. Germline V lookup: CDR1 SGDLS, CDR2 YYNGEE. The CDR3 consists of 15 residues. Unmatched junction bases numbered 9, after V lost 4 bases and J lost 7 bases. The CDR3 loop reads CASSSLAGRRNEQFF. The DNA for the CDR3 is TGTGCCAGCAGCTCTCTAGCGGGAAGGAGGAATGAGCAGTTCTTC.

As for this clone: Mismatch with germline at one junction end may stem from a read error. The chain recombines TRBV30 with TRBJ1-1; D is perhaps TRBD1 (6 bases). Germline V gives CDR1 GTSNPN, CDR2 SVGIG (reference sequence). CDR3 length equals 13 residues. CDR3 in DNA: TGTGCCTGGAGGGCAGGGGTCAACACTGGAGCTTCCTTT. It encodes CAWRAGVNTGASF.

As concerns this clone: A read error may be the cause here, since a much bigger clone is one base away. The same CDR3 arises from other DNA sequences in this sample as well. This chain uses TRBV28 with TRBJ2-2; D possibly uses TRBD1 or TRBD2 (5 bases each). The CDR3 has 16 residues. Germline loops: CDR1 MDHEN, CDR2 SYDVKM. CDR3 bases: TGTGCCAGCACCCCAACCCAGGGACGGTACACCGGGGAGCTGTTCTTT. Amino acids: CASTPTQGRYTGELFF.

The chain joins TRBV4-1 to TRBJ2-7; 10 bases align to TRBD2. The CDR3 contains 14 residues. CDR1 is MGHRA, CDR2 YSYEKL, per germline. The junction had 7 bases not matched to a gene; V was cut back by 9 bases and J by 2 bases. The CDR3 DNA follows: TGCGCCAGTCAACCACTAGCGGGGCCCTACGAGCAGTACTTC. This sequence encodes CASQPLAGPYEQYF.

V and J are TRBV6-6 and TRBJ2-7, with a possible D match to TRBD1 (6 bases). CDR3 length: 14 residues. Germline lookup yields CDR1 MNHNY and CDR2 SVGAGI (reference sequence). V gave up 8 bases and J gave up 0 bases, with 14 bases separating them. In DNA, the CDR3 is TGTGCCAGCGCCCAAGGGGGTAGCTCCTACGAGCAGTACTTC. It encodes CASAQGGSSYEQYF.

This clone was detected only once. A single base is all that separates this from a far larger clone, so a read error is likely. Other DNA sequences within the sample encode an identical CDR3. This rearrangement joins TRBV30 to TRBJ2-1, with TRBD2 matching over 13 bases. This CDR3 has 15 residues. Looked up from germline, CDR1 is GTSNPN and CDR2 is SVGIG (reference sequence). CDR3 loop: CACQGTSGTYNEQFF. CDR3 sequence (DNA): TGTGCCTGCCAAGGGACTAGCGGGACTTACAATGAACAGTTCTTC.

Notes on this clone: A much larger clone is a single base away; this may be a read error. This sample also contains other DNA sequences that code for the same CDR3. This chain joins TRBV18 and TRBJ2-5, with D uncertain. The germline gives CDR1 KGHSH, CDR2 LQKENI. The CDR3 covers 13 residues. The DNA of the CDR3 is TGCGCCAGCTCACCAGAAATAAGGGAGACCCAGTACTTC. Its protein is CASSPEIRETQYF.

The chain has TRBV27 and TRBJ2-7; D gene ambiguous. CDR3 length equals 14 residues. Germline loops: CDR1 MNHEY, CDR2 SMNVEV (reference sequence). Trimming left V 6 bases short and J 2 bases short, with 14 bases between. Here the CDR3 reads CASREVGGTYEQYF. The CDR3, as DNA: TGTGCCAGCAGAGAGGTGGGTGGAACCTACGAGCAGTACTTC.

About this clone itself: A read error is possible here, since a much larger clone lies one base away. This CDR3 is also generated by other DNA sequences in the sample. The V and J genes are TRBV4-1 and TRBJ2-1; TRBD2 might be the D (6 bases). This CDR3 has 15 residues. The V gene's germline CDR1 is MGHRA and CDR2 YSYEKL. Trimming took 5 bases from V and 7 from J, leaving 18 bases between them. The CDR3 sequence is CASSRTGTGENEQFF. The CDR3 region has the DNA TGCGCCAGCAGCAGGACCGGGACGGGGGAAAATGAGCAGTTCTTC.

The V gene is TRBV5-6, the J gene TRBJ2-5; 11 bases match TRBD2. There are 15 residues in the CDR3. V shed 1 base, J shed 4 bases, and the junction held 3 bases outside the gene matches. Germline V gene lookup returns CDR1 SGHDT and CDR2 YYEEEE. This chain's CDR3 is CASSLTSGSRETQYF. The CDR3 DNA follows: TGTGCCAGCAGCTTGACTAGCGGGAGTAGAGAGACCCAGTACTTC.

The chain links TRBV5-6 to TRBJ1-3; D not resolved. Germline assignment: CDR1 SGHDT and CDR2 YYEEEE. The V gene lost 4 bases and the J gene lost 2 bases, with 13 bases spanning the gap. The CDR3 extends over 15 amino acids. CDR3 sequence reads: CASSTLDGTGNTIYF. CDR3 coding DNA: TGTGCCAGCAGCACCCTGGACGGGACTGGAAACACCATATATTTT.

The chain has TRBV4-2 and TRBJ2-2; 11 positions agree with TRBD2. Germline-derived CDR1 and CDR2 are LGHNA and YNFKEQ. V trimming: 6 bases; J trimming: 4 bases; junction bases outside the gene matches: 10. This CDR3 is 17 amino acids long. The CDR3 reads CASSPHLAGGGTGELFF. The CDR3 DNA reads TGTGCCAGCAGTCCACATTTAGCGGGAGGGGGCACCGGGGAGCTGTTTTTT.

Concerning this clone itself: Other DNA variants within this sample encode the same CDR3. The J gene is TRBJ2-1, the V gene TRBV6-4, with a tentative D call TRBD1 (6 bases). The germline CDR1 and CDR2 sequences are MRHNA and SNTAGT. Trimming shortened V by 4 bases and J by 8 bases, and 15 bases separated the two germline ends. This CDR3 has 14 amino acids. The CDR3 region has the DNA TGTGCCAGCAGTGGGGGGCTAGCTGGGGATGAGCAGTTCTTC. The encoded protein is CASSGGLAGDEQFF.

The chain carries TRBV2 and TRBJ1-5, with D maybe TRBD1 (5 bases). The V end lost 5 bases, the J end lost 4 bases, and 15 bases lay between the germline ends. The CDR3 has 15 residues. CDR1 is SNHLY, CDR2 FYNNEI, per germline. As DNA, the CDR3 is TGTGCCAGCAGTCAGGGAAGGAGGGCAAATCAGCCCCAGCATTTT. Translated: CASSQGRRANQPQHF. Combining the CDR3 with reference TRBV2 and TRBJ1-5 gives the whole variable domain EPEVTQTPSHQVTQMGQEVILRCVPISNHLYFYWYRQILGQKVEFLVSFYNNEISEKSEIFDDQFSVERPDGSNFTLKIRSTKLEDSAMYFCASSQGRRANQPQHFGDGTRLSIL.

This rearrangement joins TRBV28 to TRBJ1-2; no reliable D call. V gave up 7 bases and J gave up 2 bases, with 17 bases separating them. The CDR3 has 15 amino acids. Germline V CDR1 and CDR2: MDHEN, SYDVKM. Here the CDR3 DNA reads TGTGCCAGCAAGGGCACCACGGCAGGCAACTATGGCTACACCTTC. Translating it yields CASKGTTAGNYGYTF.

The chain joins TRBV6-7 to TRBJ1-2; tentative D call: TRBD1 (5 bases). TRBV6-7 is an ORF, and what it does is uncertain. The CDR3 sequence is 14 residues long. V lost 7 bases, J lost 4 bases, and 16 bases lay in between. The CDR3: CASTRETELYGYTF. The CDR3 DNA follows: TGTGCCAGCACCCGAGAGACAGAACTCTATGGCTACACCTTC.

A few counts support this clone. The gene calls are TRBV9 and TRBJ2-2; unclear D gene. Trimming took off 0 bases at V and 7 bases at J, with 7 bases between the two ends. The CDR3 has 13 amino acids. Germline loops: CDR1 SGDLS, CDR2 YYNGEE. The CDR3 is CASSVVTDGELFF. The CDR3 nucleotides read TGTGCCAGCAGCGTAGTTACCGACGGGGAGCTGTTTTTT. The whole variable domain, remainder taken from reference TRBV9 and TRBJ2-2, is DSGVTQTPKHLITATGQRVTLRCSPRSGDLSVYWYQQSLDQGLQFLIQYYNGEERAKGNILERFSAQQFPDLHSELNLSSLELGDSALYFCASSVVTDGELFFGEGSRLTVL.